This TCR beta chain emerged from a study of cytomegalovirus exposure and HLA in healthy donors. About the study: Around 85 million unique TCR sequences came from HLA-typed donors in an early release.

The length of the CDR3 is 17 residues. In germline, CDR1 is GTSNPN, CDR2 SVGIG (reference sequence). Trimming removed 5 bases from V and 0 bases from J; junction bases left unmatched: 14. PCR used 60 Vbeta primers and 13 Jbeta primers. Method: immunoSEQ multiplex PCR; TCRdb's copy keeps in-frame clones and lacks some. The sample yields some 160,000 clones, 80% seen once. The table lists this clone with a count of one. The sequence was collected from a male donor in good health and CMV-seropositive. The sample comprised PBMCs. This chain connects TRBV30 to TRBJ1-1, with TRBD1 matching over 8 bases. CDR3 in amino acids: CAWSNNRDRRLNTEAFF. The CDR3 nucleotides read TGTGCCTGGTCCAACAACCGGGACAGGCGTTTGAACACTGAAGCTTTCTTT.